A selection of T cell receptor beta chains follows, all from one sample in a study of blood T cell repertoires in COVID-19. Method: immunoSEQ multiplex PCR; TCRdb's copy keeps in-frame clones and lacks some. Of about 20,000 clones listed, roughly 91% are singletons. What was sequenced was peripheral blood. These TCRs come from a man between 65 and 85 years old with acute or convalescent COVID-19. CDR3s include the opening cysteine and the closing phenylalanine or tryptophan. A D gene is named only where the DNA matches it firmly. Part of the rows lack a size; the others show once, few, many or a class for expanded clones.

clone size: once; J gene: TRBJ2-3; V gene: TRBV4-1; D gene: NA; CDR3 protein: CASSQGTGITDTQYF; CDR3 DNA: TGCGCCAGCAGCCAAGGAACAGGGATCACAGATACGCAGTATTTT
clone size: few; J gene: TRBJ1-6; V gene: TRBV1; D gene: NA; CDR3 protein: CTSSQLPGQRVNSPLHF; CDR3 DNA: TGCACCAGCAGCCAATTACCGGGACAGAGGGTTAATTCACCCCTCCACTTT
clone size: NA; J gene: TRBJ1-1; V gene: TRBV5-1; D gene: TRBD1; CDR3 protein: CASSALQTGSGTEAFF; CDR3 DNA: TGCGCCAGCAGCGCGCTCCAGACAGGGTCAGGCACTGAAGCTTTCTTT
clone size: NA; J gene: TRBJ2-6; V gene: TRBV19; D gene: TRBD2; CDR3 protein: CASSISGGAAGANVLTF; CDR3 DNA: TGTGCCAGTAGTATTAGCGGGGGAGCGGCTGGGGCCAACGTCCTGACTTTC
clone size: NA; J gene: TRBJ2-5; V gene: TRBV4-1; D gene: TRBD2; CDR3 protein: CASSQGLAGGLQETQYF; CDR3 DNA: TGCGCCAGCAGCCAAGGGCTAGCGGGGGGCCTCCAAGAGACCCAGTACTTC
clone size: NA; J gene: TRBJ2-1; V gene: TRBV19; D gene: TRBD2; CDR3 protein: CASKLAGGPYGEQFF; CDR3 DNA: TGTGCCAGTAAACTAGCGGGGGGGCCTTACGGTGAGCAGTTCTTC
clone size: NA; J gene: TRBJ1-1; V gene: TRBV6-1; D gene: NA; CDR3 protein: CASSESPGVLAFF; CDR3 DNA: TGTGCCAGCAGTGAATCGCCAGGGGTTTTAGCTTTCTTT
clone size: NA; J gene: TRBJ2-3; V gene: TRBV11-3; D gene: NA; CDR3 protein: CASSLGARATDTQYF; CDR3 DNA: TGTGCCAGCAGCTTAGGTGCCAGGGCTACAGATACGCAGTATTTT
clone size: NA; J gene: TRBJ2-1; V gene: TRBV5-1; D gene: NA; CDR3 protein: CASTQTVDNEQFF; CDR3 DNA: TGCGCCAGCACCCAGACAGTTGACAATGAGCAGTTCTTC
clone size: NA; J gene: TRBJ2-1; V gene: TRBV5-5; D gene: TRBD1; CDR3 protein: CASRWGQDPDEQFF; CDR3 DNA: TGTGCCAGCAGGTGGGGACAGGACCCCGATGAGCAGTTCTTC
clone size: NA; J gene: TRBJ2-7; V gene: TRBV19; D gene: NA; CDR3 protein: CAAGWAYEQYF; CDR3 DNA: TGTGCCGCGGGGTGGGCCTACGAGCAGTACTTC
clone size: NA; J gene: TRBJ2-7; V gene: TRBV28; D gene: TRBD2; CDR3 protein: CASSLIAGVSYEQYF; CDR3 DNA: TGTGCCAGCAGTTTAATAGCGGGGGTCTCCTACGAGCAGTACTTC
clone size: NA; J gene: TRBJ2-2; V gene: TRBV24-1; D gene: NA; CDR3 protein: CATSAGGRTGELFF; CDR3 DNA: TGTGCCACCAGTGCCGGGGGGCGAACCGGGGAGCTGTTTTTT
clone size: NA; J gene: TRBJ2-2; V gene: TRBV28; D gene: NA; CDR3 protein: CASRSGQGGGGELFF; CDR3 DNA: TGTGCCAGCCGATCCGGACAGGGAGGGGGCGGGGAGCTGTTTTTT
clone size: NA; J gene: TRBJ2-3; V gene: TRBV5-1; D gene: TRBD2; CDR3 protein: CASSLVIAGGTDTQYF; CDR3 DNA: TGCGCCAGCAGCTTGGTGATAGCGGGAGGAACAGATACGCAGTATTTT
clone size: NA; J gene: TRBJ2-7; V gene: TRBV27; D gene: TRBD2; CDR3 protein: CASSFFGGDYEQYF; CDR3 DNA: TGTGCCAGCAGTTTCTTCGGGGGGGACTACGAGCAGTACTTC
clone size: NA; J gene: TRBJ1-2; V gene: TRBV5-6; D gene: TRBD1; CDR3 protein: CASSPPGQAGEIYGYTF; CDR3 DNA: TGTGCCAGCAGCCCCCCCGGACAGGCAGGGGAGATCTATGGCTACACCTTC
clone size: NA; J gene: TRBJ1-1; V gene: TRBV7-9; D gene: TRBD1; CDR3 protein: CASSAGGAGTEAFF; CDR3 DNA: TGTGCCAGCAGCGCAGGGGGAGCGGGCACTGAAGCTTTCTTT
clone size: NA; J gene: TRBJ1-4; V gene: TRBV4-1; D gene: NA; CDR3 protein: CASSQVENPNEKLFF; CDR3 DNA: TGCGCCAGCAGCCAAGTCGAGAACCCTAATGAAAAACTGTTTTTT
clone size: NA; J gene: TRBJ1-1; V gene: TRBV5-6; D gene: NA; CDR3 protein: CASSSTGKNEAFF; CDR3 DNA: TGTGCCAGCAGCTCGACAGGTAAAAATGAAGCTTTCTTT
clone size: NA; J gene: TRBJ2-1; V gene: TRBV5-1; D gene: TRBD1; CDR3 protein: CASSLAGGRSMGGNYNEQFF; CDR3 DNA: TGCGCCAGCAGCTTAGCAGGGGGCCGATCTATGGGCGGAAATTACAATGAGCAGTTCTTC
clone size: NA; J gene: TRBJ2-1; V gene: TRBV11-2; D gene: NA; CDR3 protein: CASSLQGQPIFEQFF; CDR3 DNA: TGTGCCAGCAGCTTACAGGGTCAACCCATATTTGAGCAGTTCTTC
clone size: once; J gene: TRBJ2-3; V gene: TRBV4-3; D gene: NA; CDR3 protein: CASSQGYPSATDTQYF; CDR3 DNA: TGCGCCAGCAGCCAAGGATATCCATCAGCGACAGATACGCAGTATTTT
clone size: NA; J gene: TRBJ1-5; V gene: TRBV7-2; D gene: TRBD1; CDR3 protein: CASSLTTGDQPQHF; CDR3 DNA: TGTGCCAGCAGCTTAACGACAGGGGATCAGCCCCAGCATTTT
clone size: NA; J gene: TRBJ2-1; V gene: TRBV19; D gene: NA; CDR3 protein: CASSLTGTGGYNEQFF; CDR3 DNA: TGTGCCAGTAGCCTCACAGGGACCGGGGGGTACAATGAGCAGTTCTTC
clone size: NA; J gene: TRBJ2-1; V gene: TRBV12-3/TRBV12-4; D gene: NA; CDR3 protein: CASSLRDIPFF; CDR3 DNA: TGTGCCAGCAGTTTACGAGATATCCCGTTCTTC
clone size: NA; J gene: TRBJ1-6; V gene: TRBV28; D gene: NA; CDR3 protein: CASSLTQDNSPLHF; CDR3 DNA: TGTGCCAGCAGTTTAACACAGGATAATTCACCCCTCCACTTT
clone size: NA; J gene: TRBJ2-5; V gene: TRBV18; D gene: TRBD1; CDR3 protein: CASSPPTLTGGKETQYF; CDR3 DNA: TGTGCCAGCTCACCACCAACCCTTACAGGGGGGAAAGAGACCCAGTACTTC
clone size: NA; J gene: TRBJ2-2; V gene: TRBV5-1; D gene: TRBD2; CDR3 protein: CASSLRLAGLGELFF; CDR3 DNA: TGCGCCAGCAGCTTAAGACTAGCGGGATTAGGGGAGCTGTTTTTT
clone size: NA; J gene: TRBJ1-3; V gene: TRBV19; D gene: NA; CDR3 protein: CASSTTVSGNTIYF; CDR3 DNA: TGTGCCAGTAGCACGACAGTCTCTGGAAACACCATATATTTT
clone size: NA; J gene: TRBJ2-1; V gene: TRBV4-1; D gene: TRBD1; CDR3 protein: CASSQDETGPYNEQFF; CDR3 DNA: TGCGCCAGCAGCCAAGACGAGACAGGGCCATACAATGAGCAGTTCTTC
clone size: NA; J gene: TRBJ2-1; V gene: TRBV4-3; D gene: TRBD2; CDR3 protein: CASSLELAVFNEQFF; CDR3 DNA: TGCGCCAGCAGCCTGGAACTAGCGGTTTTCAATGAGCAGTTCTTC
clone size: NA; J gene: TRBJ2-7; V gene: TRBV5-1; D gene: TRBD2; CDR3 protein: CASSLEGTSGHEQYF; CDR3 DNA: TGCGCCAGCAGCTTGGAGGGGACTAGCGGCCACGAGCAGTACTTC
clone size: NA; J gene: TRBJ2-7; V gene: TRBV28; D gene: TRBD1; CDR3 protein: CASIPTAGTGSSYEQYF; CDR3 DNA: TGTGCCAGCATTCCGACGGCCGGGACAGGAAGCTCCTACGAGCAGTACTTC
clone size: NA; J gene: TRBJ2-7; V gene: TRBV11-2; D gene: NA; CDR3 protein: CASSLEGHEQYF; CDR3 DNA: TGTGCCAGCAGTCTGGAGGGACACGAGCAGTACTTC
clone size: NA; J gene: TRBJ2-3; V gene: TRBV6-5; D gene: TRBD1; CDR3 protein: CASSRQGGDTQYF; CDR3 DNA: TGTGCCAGCAGCCGACAGGGTGGAGATACGCAGTATTTT
clone size: NA; J gene: TRBJ2-3; V gene: TRBV19; D gene: TRBD2; CDR3 protein: CASISGGAGDTQYF; CDR3 DNA: TGTGCCAGTATTAGCGGGGGGGCCGGAGATACGCAGTATTTT
clone size: once; J gene: TRBJ1-6; V gene: TRBV5-1; D gene: NA; CDR3 protein: CASATPAGSPLHF; CDR3 DNA: TGCGCCAGTGCGACCCCGGCGGGTTCACCCCTCCACTTT
clone size: few; J gene: TRBJ2-3; V gene: TRBV19; D gene: TRBD2; CDR3 protein: CASSMHGASGRAALVTQYF; CDR3 DNA: TGTGCCAGTAGTATGCACGGCGCTAGCGGGAGGGCCGCGTTAGTTACGCAGTATTTT
clone size: NA; J gene: TRBJ2-1; V gene: TRBV2; D gene: TRBD2; CDR3 protein: CASSPSGGPYNEQFF; CDR3 DNA: TGTGCCAGCAGCCCTAGCGGGGGGCCCTACAATGAGCAGTTCTTC
clone size: NA; J gene: TRBJ2-3; V gene: TRBV6-2/TRBV6-3; D gene: TRBD2; CDR3 protein: CASSRLAGVPFTDTQYF; CDR3 DNA: TGTGCCAGCAGCAGACTAGCGGGGGTTCCTTTCACAGATACGCAGTATTTT
clone size: NA; J gene: TRBJ2-1; V gene: TRBV28; D gene: NA; CDR3 protein: CASLQANNEQFF; CDR3 DNA: TGTGCCAGCCTCCAAGCGAACAATGAGCAGTTCTTC
clone size: NA; J gene: TRBJ1-2; V gene: TRBV7-9; D gene: NA; CDR3 protein: CASQESGYGYTF; CDR3 DNA: TGTGCCAGCCAAGAGTCGGGATATGGCTACACCTTC